This record covers a single T cell receptor (beta chain). No cognate antigen has been identified for it. Base quality data are lacking; no much larger clone is found one base away. These data originate in a study of CD4 and CD8 cells across lung adenocarcinoma regions (dated by TCRdb to 2016 to 2019). Regarding the research as a whole: To look at intratumor heterogeneity in the T cell receptor repertoire, the study compared tumor centers against tumor margins.

The donors were patients who had localized lung adenocarcinoma, which is a subtype of non-small cell lung cancer. Samples were obtained from the centers of localized lung adenocarcinomas. For TCR repertoire analysis, CD4+ T cells taken from tumor tissue were profiled apart from CD8+ T cells. CDR1 and CDR2 are drawn from the germline V gene: MNHNS, SASEGT. From cysteine to phenylalanine, the CDR3 is 15 amino acids long. The retained sequence is limited to the CDR3, 45 bases, with the frame set at the first base. Libraries were prepared through PCR. These reads were obtained on a HiSeq X Ten. TCRdb's own reprocessing of the public reads used fastp at Q25 and MiXCR and kept productive beta chains. Rows matching on CDR3 protein sequence are summarized as one entry with the most common DNA and genes. Counted in this sample were under 8,500 distinct CDR3 sequences; about half of them appeared once. More than 25% of the sample is held by the ten biggest clonotypes.

The rearranged chain carries TRBV6-1 and TRBJ2-5, and TRBD2 may be the D gene, going by 5 matching bases. Near its end, the DNA agrees better with TRBJ2-7, so the J call may be wrong. The clonotype originates from a female donor with lung adenocarcinoma. The CD4 and CD8 labels of this study may be unreliable. Sequencing was performed on CD4+ T cells from the center of a lung tumor. The cell subset or site tag for this specimen amounts to: tumor center region. The CDR3 loop reads CASRPGFCCSYEQYF. The bases read TGTGCCAGCCGACCGGGGTTTTGTTGCTCCTACGAGCAGTACTTC.